Listed below are T cell receptor beta chains from one sample, sequenced in a study of blood T cell repertoires in COVID-19. Some clones are missing from TCRdb's copy, which holds only in-frame ones; the method was immunoSEQ multiplex PCR. The repertoire holds over 85,000 clones, with under 75% as singletons. Sequencing used peripheral blood. These receptors were taken from a woman aged 60 to 75 with acute or convalescent COVID-19. Both conserved end residues are part of each CDR3. A D gene is named only where the DNA matches it firmly. Size is stated for part of the rows, as once, few or many counts, or as a class when the clone is expanded.

CDR3: CASSLGTGKSQPQHF
DNA: TGTGCCAGCAGCCTCGGGACAGGGAAGAGCCAGCCCCAGCATTTT
V: TRBV7-6
J: TRBJ1-5
length: 15
D: TRBD1
size: few

CDR3: CASSLTGDDTGELFF
DNA: TGCGCCAGCAGCTTGACAGGGGACGACACCGGGGAGCTGTTTTTT
V: TRBV5-1
J: TRBJ2-2
length: 15
D: TRBD1
size: .

CDR3: CASSPTGQEHNEQFF
DNA: TGTGCCAGTAGCCCTACTGGACAGGAACACAATGAGCAGTTCTTC
V: TRBV19
J: TRBJ2-1
length: 15
D: TRBD1
size: .

CDR3: CASSLGPGYEQYF
DNA: TGTGCCAGCAGCTTGGGTCCGGGCTACGAGCAGTACTTC
V: TRBV7-2
J: TRBJ2-7
length: 13
D: .
size: .

CDR3: CASSGPNWNGYTF
DNA: TGTGCCAGCAGTGGGCCGAATTGGAATGGCTACACCTTC
V: TRBV28
J: TRBJ1-2
length: 13
D: .
size: .

CDR3: CASRGTSQETQYF
DNA: TGTGCCAGCAGAGGGACTAGCCAAGAGACCCAGTACTTC
V: TRBV5-4
J: TRBJ2-5
length: 13
D: TRBD2
size: .

CDR3: CASSQAEYGYTF
DNA: TGTGCCAGCAGCCAAGCAGAATATGGCTACACCTTC
V: TRBV3-1/TRBV3-2
J: TRBJ1-2
length: 12
D: .
size: .

CDR3: CASSVNVAGGKNGYTF
DNA: TGTGCCAGCAGCGTCAACGTCGCAGGGGGCAAAAATGGCTACACCTTC
V: TRBV9
J: TRBJ1-2
length: 16
D: TRBD1
size: .

CDR3: CAISRGQNNSPLHF
DNA: TGTGCCATCAGCAGGGGGCAGAATAATTCACCCCTCCACTTT
V: TRBV10-3
J: TRBJ1-6
length: 14
D: TRBD1
size: .

CDR3: CASSLRGQSSYNEQFF
DNA: TGTGCCAGCAGCTTAAGGGGGCAGAGCTCCTACAATGAGCAGTTCTTC
V: TRBV7-3
J: TRBJ2-1
length: 16
D: .
size: .